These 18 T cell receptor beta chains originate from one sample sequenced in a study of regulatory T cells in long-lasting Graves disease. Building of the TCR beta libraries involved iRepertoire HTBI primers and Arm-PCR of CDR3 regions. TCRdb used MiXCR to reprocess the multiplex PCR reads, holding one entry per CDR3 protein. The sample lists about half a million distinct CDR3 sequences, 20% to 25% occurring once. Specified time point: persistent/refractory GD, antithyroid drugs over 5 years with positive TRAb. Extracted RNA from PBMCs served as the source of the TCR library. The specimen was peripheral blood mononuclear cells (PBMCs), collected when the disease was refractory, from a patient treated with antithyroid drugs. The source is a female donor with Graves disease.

CDR3 DNA: TGTGCCTGGAGGAGGACAGCTGAAGCTTTCTTT. Protein product: CAWRRTAEAFF. V is TRBV30 and J is TRBJ1-1; D possibly corresponds to TRBD1 (6 bases). This CDR3 has 11 amino acids. Trimming cost V 3 bases and J 6 bases, with 8 bases left between them. Germline loops: CDR1 GTSNPN, CDR2 SVGIG (reference sequence).

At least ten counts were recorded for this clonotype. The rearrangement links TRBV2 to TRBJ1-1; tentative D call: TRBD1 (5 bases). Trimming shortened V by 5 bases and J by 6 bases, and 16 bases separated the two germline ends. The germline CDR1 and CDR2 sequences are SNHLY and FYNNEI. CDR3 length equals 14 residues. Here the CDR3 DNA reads TGTGCCAGCAGTCCCAGGGAATATTTCGCTGAAGCTTTCTTT. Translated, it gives CASSPREYFAEAFF.

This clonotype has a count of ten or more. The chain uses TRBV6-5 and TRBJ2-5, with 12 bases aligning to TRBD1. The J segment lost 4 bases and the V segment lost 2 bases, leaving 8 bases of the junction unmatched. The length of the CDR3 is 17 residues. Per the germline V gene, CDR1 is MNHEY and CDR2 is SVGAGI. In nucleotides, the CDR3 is TGTGCCAGCAGTTACCCGCAGGGGACAGGGGGCCGAGAGACCCAGTACTTC. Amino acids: CASSYPQGTGGRETQYF.

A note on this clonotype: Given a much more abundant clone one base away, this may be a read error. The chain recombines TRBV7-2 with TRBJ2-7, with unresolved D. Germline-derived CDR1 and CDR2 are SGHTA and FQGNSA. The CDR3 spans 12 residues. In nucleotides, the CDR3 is TGTGCCAGCAGCTTTCAGATAAGCGAGCAGTGCTTC. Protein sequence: CASSFQISEQCF.

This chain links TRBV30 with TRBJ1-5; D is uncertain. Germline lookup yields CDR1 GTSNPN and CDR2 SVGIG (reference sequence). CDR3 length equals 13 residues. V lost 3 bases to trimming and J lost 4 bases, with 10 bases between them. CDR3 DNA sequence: TGTGCCTGGAGCCTTACAGATAATCAGCCCCAGCATTTT. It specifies CAWSLTDNQPQHF.

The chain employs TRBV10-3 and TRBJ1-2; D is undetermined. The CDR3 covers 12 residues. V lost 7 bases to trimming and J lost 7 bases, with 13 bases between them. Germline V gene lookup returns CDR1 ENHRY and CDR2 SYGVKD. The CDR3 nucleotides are TGTGCCATCACAGCCGACCGCTTTGGCTACACCTTC. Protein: CAITADRFGYTF.

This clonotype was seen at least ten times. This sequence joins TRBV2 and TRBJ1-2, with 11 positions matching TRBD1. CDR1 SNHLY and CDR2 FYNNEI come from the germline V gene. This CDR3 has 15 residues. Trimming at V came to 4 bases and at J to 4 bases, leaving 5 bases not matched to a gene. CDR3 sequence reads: CASSGGDRGTYGYTF. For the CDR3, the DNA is TGTGCCAGCAGTGGAGGGGACAGGGGGACCTATGGCTACACCTTC.

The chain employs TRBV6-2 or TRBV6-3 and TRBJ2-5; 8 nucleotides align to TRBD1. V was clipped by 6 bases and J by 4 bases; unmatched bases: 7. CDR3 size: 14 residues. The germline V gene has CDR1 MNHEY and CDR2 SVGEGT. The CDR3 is CASSRTGSGETQYF. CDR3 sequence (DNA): TGTGCCAGCAGCCGGACAGGGTCGGGAGAGACCCAGTACTTC.

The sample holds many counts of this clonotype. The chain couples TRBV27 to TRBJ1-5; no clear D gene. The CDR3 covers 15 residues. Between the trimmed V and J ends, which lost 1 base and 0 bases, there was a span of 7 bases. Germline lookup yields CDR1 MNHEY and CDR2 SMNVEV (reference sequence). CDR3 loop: CASSLYPDSNQPQHF. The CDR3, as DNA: TGTGCCAGCAGTTTATATCCCGATAGCAATCAGCCCCAGCATTTT.

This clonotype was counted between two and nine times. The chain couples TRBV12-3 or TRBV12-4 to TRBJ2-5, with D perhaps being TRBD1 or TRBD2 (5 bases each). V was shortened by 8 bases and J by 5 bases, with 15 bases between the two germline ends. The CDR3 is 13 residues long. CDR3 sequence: CASGAWGGETQYF. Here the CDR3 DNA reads TGTGCCAGCGGTGCATGGGGCGGGGAGACCCAGTACTTC.

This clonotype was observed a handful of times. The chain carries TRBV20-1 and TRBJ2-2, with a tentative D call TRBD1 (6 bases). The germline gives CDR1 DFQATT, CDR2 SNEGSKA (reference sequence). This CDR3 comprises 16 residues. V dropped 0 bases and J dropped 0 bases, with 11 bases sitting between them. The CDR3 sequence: CSARDTGQPNTGELFF. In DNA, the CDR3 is TGCAGTGCTAGAGATACAGGACAGCCGAACACCGGGGAGCTGTTTTTT.

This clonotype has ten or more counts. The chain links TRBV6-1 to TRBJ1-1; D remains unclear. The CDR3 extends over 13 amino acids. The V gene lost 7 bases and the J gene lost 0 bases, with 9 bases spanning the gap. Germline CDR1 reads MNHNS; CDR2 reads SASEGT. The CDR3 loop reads CASTWAMNTEAFF. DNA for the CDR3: TGTGCCAGCACTTGGGCTATGAACACTGAAGCTTTCTTT.

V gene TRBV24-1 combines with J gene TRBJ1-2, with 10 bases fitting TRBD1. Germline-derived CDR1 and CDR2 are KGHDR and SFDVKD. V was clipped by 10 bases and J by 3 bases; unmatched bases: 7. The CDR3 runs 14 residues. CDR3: CATGQGHGDYGYTF. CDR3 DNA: TGTGCCACGGGACAGGGGCACGGTGACTATGGCTACACCTTC.

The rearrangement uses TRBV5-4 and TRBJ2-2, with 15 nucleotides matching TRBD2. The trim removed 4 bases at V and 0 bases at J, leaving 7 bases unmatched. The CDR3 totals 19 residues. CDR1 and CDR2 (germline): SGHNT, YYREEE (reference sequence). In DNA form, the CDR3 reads TGTGCCAGCAGCGGCTGGACTAGCGGGGGGGGCTCGAACACCGGGGAGCTGTTTTTT. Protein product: CASSGWTSGGGSNTGELFF.

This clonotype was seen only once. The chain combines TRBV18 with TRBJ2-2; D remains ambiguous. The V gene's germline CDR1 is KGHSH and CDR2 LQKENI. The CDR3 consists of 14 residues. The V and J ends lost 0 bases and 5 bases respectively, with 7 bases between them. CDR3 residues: CASSPPAETGELFF. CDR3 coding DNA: TGTGCCAGCTCACCACCCGCGGAAACCGGGGAGCTGTTTTTT. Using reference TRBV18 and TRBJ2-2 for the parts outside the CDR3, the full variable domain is NAGVMQNPRHLVRRRGQEARLRCSPMKGHSHVYWYRQLPEEGLKFMVYLQKENIIDESGMPKERFSAEFPKEGPSILRIQQVVRGDSAAYFCASSPPAETGELFFGEGSRLTVL.

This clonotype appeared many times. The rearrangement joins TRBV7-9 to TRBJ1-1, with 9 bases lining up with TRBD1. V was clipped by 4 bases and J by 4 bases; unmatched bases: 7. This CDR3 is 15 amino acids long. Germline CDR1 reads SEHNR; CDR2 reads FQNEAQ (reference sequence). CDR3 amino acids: CASSSGQGIGTEAFF. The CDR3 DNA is TGTGCCAGCAGCTCAGGACAGGGGATTGGCACTGAAGCTTTCTTT.

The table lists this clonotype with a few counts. This CDR3 reads CSATAGTDTQYF. CDR3 in DNA: TGCAGTGCTACCGCGGGCACAGATACGCAGTATTTT. V usage is TRBV20-1 and J usage is TRBJ2-3, with D unclear. The CDR3 totals 12 residues. Looked up from germline, CDR1 is DFQATT and CDR2 is SNEGSKA (reference sequence). The V end was cut by 4 bases, the J end by 1 base, with 6 bases between.

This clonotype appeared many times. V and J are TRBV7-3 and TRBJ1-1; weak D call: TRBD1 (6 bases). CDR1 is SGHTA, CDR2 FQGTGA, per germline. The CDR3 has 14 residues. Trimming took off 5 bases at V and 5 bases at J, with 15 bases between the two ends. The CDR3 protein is CASSPGGGQTEAFF. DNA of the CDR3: TGTGCCAGCAGCCCTGGGGGGGGCCAAACTGAAGCTTTCTTT.